A selection of T cell receptor beta chains follows, all from one sample in a study of cytomegalovirus exposure and HLA in healthy donors. Using immunoSEQ multiplex PCR, the repertoire was profiled, and TCRdb retains in-frame clones only, with some absent. The sample lists a few hundred thousand clones; approximately 91% were seen once. Sample: PBMCs. The receptor source for this set is a girl aged 2-15 years in good health and CMV-seronegative. Each CDR3 is given with its conserved first and last residue. The D gene is left open where the match is weak. Clone sizes are given selectively: once, few, many, or a class where the clone is expanded.

v_gene: TRBV11-2
j_gene: TRBJ2-7
abundance: -
d_gene: -
CDR3aa: CASSFFGGAAYEQYF
CDR3nt: TGTGCCAGCAGCTTTTTTGGGGGGGCCGCCTACGAGCAGTACTTC

v_gene: TRBV11-2
j_gene: TRBJ1-5
abundance: -
d_gene: TRBD1
CDR3aa: CASSLDGQDHQPQHF
CDR3nt: TGTGCCAGCAGCTTAGATGGACAGGACCATCAGCCCCAGCATTTT

v_gene: TRBV6-5
j_gene: TRBJ1-6
abundance: -
d_gene: TRBD1
CDR3aa: CASSYSGTDDSPLHF
CDR3nt: TGTGCCAGCAGTTACTCCGGGACAGATGATTCACCCCTCCACTTT

v_gene: TRBV11-2
j_gene: TRBJ1-2
abundance: -
d_gene: -
CDR3aa: CASSPRWGRNGYTF
CDR3nt: TGTGCCAGCAGCCCCCGCTGGGGGAGGAATGGCTACACCTTC

v_gene: TRBV30
j_gene: TRBJ2-2
abundance: -
d_gene: -
CDR3aa: CAWSDQAGELFF
CDR3nt: TGTGCCTGGAGTGACCAGGCCGGGGAGCTGTTTTTT

v_gene: TRBV23-1
j_gene: TRBJ2-1
abundance: once
d_gene: TRBD2
CDR3aa: CANSGGNSGYNEQFF
CDR3nt: TGCGCCAACTCTGGGGGGAATAGCGGGTACAATGAGCAGTTCTTC

v_gene: TRBV9
j_gene: TRBJ1-3
abundance: -
d_gene: -
CDR3aa: CASSQTSIGVGDTIYF
CDR3nt: TGTGCCAGCAGCCAAACCTCCATCGGGGTAGGAGACACCATATATTTT

v_gene: TRBV7-8
j_gene: TRBJ2-1
abundance: once
d_gene: TRBD2
CDR3aa: CASSMMTSGVNEQFF
CDR3nt: TGTGCCAGTTCCATGATGACTAGCGGAGTCAATGAGCAGTTCTTC

v_gene: TRBV30
j_gene: TRBJ2-7
abundance: -
d_gene: -
CDR3aa: CAWSVRRESYEQYF
CDR3nt: TGTGCCTGGAGTGTACGCAGGGAATCCTACGAGCAGTACTTC

v_gene: TRBV6-5
j_gene: TRBJ1-5
abundance: -
d_gene: -
CDR3aa: CASSYGRGGNQPQHF
CDR3nt: TGTGCCAGCAGTTACGGAAGGGGCGGCAATCAGCCCCAGCATTTT

v_gene: TRBV9
j_gene: TRBJ2-4
abundance: -
d_gene: -
CDR3aa: CASSVGLAEYAKNIQYF
CDR3nt: TGTGCCAGCAGCGTTGGACTCGCTGAGTATGCCAAAAACATTCAGTACTTC

v_gene: TRBV4-1
j_gene: TRBJ2-3
abundance: -
d_gene: TRBD1
CDR3aa: CASSHQGQGLDTQYF
CDR3nt: TGCGCCAGCAGCCACCAGGGACAGGGGTTGGATACGCAGTATTTT

v_gene: TRBV7-3
j_gene: TRBJ2-7
abundance: -
d_gene: TRBD1
CDR3aa: CASSRSGTGGYEQYF
CDR3nt: TGTGCCAGCAGCCGTTCCGGGACAGGGGGCTACGAGCAGTACTTC

v_gene: TRBV5-1
j_gene: TRBJ2-2
abundance: -
d_gene: TRBD2
CDR3aa: CASGFPITSGRPNTGELFF
CDR3nt: TGCGCCAGCGGATTCCCGATCACTAGCGGGAGGCCTAACACCGGGGAGCTGTTTTTT

v_gene: TRBV9
j_gene: TRBJ1-1
abundance: -
d_gene: TRBD1
CDR3aa: CASSPSGQVAEAFF
CDR3nt: TGTGCCAGCAGCCCCTCGGGACAGGTCGCTGAAGCTTTCTTT